A selection of T cell receptor beta chains follows, all from one sample in a study of vaccination and CD4 T cells after COVID-19. Which antigens these TCRs recognize remains unknown. TCRdb reanalysed the PCR reads using MiXCR and keeps one entry per CDR3 protein. The sample carries fewer than 10,000 distinct CDR3 sequences, around 37% recorded once. The material sequenced was CD4+ T cells from blood, cultured in vitro. The receptors come from a human donor in good health. The CDR3 runs from the conserved cysteine through the conserved F or W. D genes are given only for firm matches. The size of a clone is reported for some rows only, either as once, few or many, or as a class for expanded clones.

-	TRBV21-1	few	TRBJ2-3	CASSKETGTTDTQYF	TGTGCCAGCAGCAAAGAGACAGGGACCACAGATACGCAGTATTTT
-	TRBV6-1	-	TRBJ1-5	CASSEAWFDQPQHF	TGTGCCAGCAGTGAAGCCTGGTTTGACCAGCCCCAGCATTTT
-	TRBV6-4	-	TRBJ2-2	CASRTTLTGELFF	TGTGCCAGCAGGACGACCCTTACCGGGGAGCTGTTTTTT
-	TRBV6-2/TRBV6-3	few	TRBJ1-1	CASTGTRRTEAFF	TGTGCCAGTACCGGGACAAGAAGGACTGAAGCTTTCTTT
-	TRBV5-1	large	TRBJ1-1	CASSFDRQEAFF	TGCGCCAGCAGCTTTGACAGACAAGAAGCTTTCTTT
-	TRBV5-1	-	TRBJ2-3	CASSLEHNTDTQYF	TGCGCCAGCAGCTTGGAACATAACACAGATACGCAGTATTTT
-	TRBV5-1	-	TRBJ2-1	CASSLAQVGDEEFF	TGCGCCAGCAGCTTGGCCCAGGTGGGGGACGAGGAGTTCTTC
-	TRBV6-1	few	TRBJ2-1	CASRDSGNEQFF	TGTGCCAGCAGAGACAGTGGAAATGAGCAGTTCTTC
TRBD2	TRBV18	-	TRBJ2-1	CASSIGLAGDNEQFF	TGTGCCAGCTCCATAGGACTAGCGGGGGACAATGAGCAGTTCTTC
-	TRBV19	few	TRBJ2-3	CATTVMDTQYF	TGTGCCACTACAGTCATGGATACGCAGTATTTT
-	TRBV5-4	-	TRBJ2-1	CASSLFAGSSSYNEQFF	TGTGCCAGCAGCTTGTTCGCGGGAAGTAGCTCCTACAATGAGCAGTTCTTC
-	TRBV6-1	few	TRBJ1-1	CASSAFNTEAFF	TGTGCCAGCAGTGCATTTAACACTGAAGCTTTCTTT
-	TRBV7-2	-	TRBJ1-3	CASSGWGTTGNTIYF	TGTGCCAGCAGCGGGTGGGGAACAACTGGAAACACCATATATTTT
-	TRBV14	-	TRBJ2-2	CASSQLGGGAGELFF	TGTGCCAGCAGCCAGCTCGGAGGGGGTGCCGGGGAGCTGTTTTTT
TRBD2	TRBV7-9	-	TRBJ2-1	CASSSTGTSGREIDNEQFF	TGTGCCAGCAGCTCTACCGGGACTAGCGGGAGGGAGATCGATAATGAGCAGTTCTTC
TRBD1	TRBV6-5	large	TRBJ2-7	CASSYPGPGQGAYEQYF	TGTGCCAGCAGTTACCCGGGACCGGGACAGGGGGCCTACGAGCAGTACTTC
-	TRBV20-1	-	TRBJ1-5	CSARDRGAGGNQPQHF	TGCAGTGCTAGAGACCGCGGGGCAGGGGGCAATCAGCCCCAGCATTTT
-	TRBV6-1	medium-sized	TRBJ1-5	CASSEILARYNQPQHF	TGTGCCAGCAGTGAAATCCTAGCGAGGTACAATCAGCCCCAGCATTTT
TRBD2	TRBV6-2/TRBV6-3	few	TRBJ2-1	CASSYYGGSGTSGRSSYNEQFF	TGTGCCAGCAGTTACTACGGGGGGTCCGGGACTAGCGGGAGGAGCTCCTACAATGAGCAGTTCTTC
-	TRBV18	-	TRBJ1-5	CASSEGVDQPQHF	TGTGCCAGCTCGGAAGGTGTTGATCAGCCCCAGCATTTT
-	TRBV6-1	few	TRBJ2-1	CASNIGGRYNEQFF	TGTGCCAGCAACATAGGGGGTCGCTACAATGAGCAGTTCTTC
TRBD2	TRBV12-3/TRBV12-4	-	TRBJ2-1	CASRGTSGYNEQFF	TGTGCCAGCAGAGGGACTAGCGGATACAATGAGCAGTTCTTC
TRBD2	TRBV4-2	-	TRBJ2-2	CASSQDWLAGSTGELFF	TGTGCCAGCAGCCAAGATTGGCTAGCGGGAAGCACCGGGGAGCTGTTTTTT
TRBD2	TRBV12-3/TRBV12-4	few	TRBJ2-1	CANAGGRVNEQFF	TGTGCCAACGCGGGGGGTAGGGTCAATGAGCAGTTCTTC
TRBD1	TRBV20-1	few	TRBJ1-5	CSANRDRRNQPQHF	TGCAGTGCTAACCGGGACAGGCGTAATCAGCCCCAGCATTTT
TRBD2	TRBV4-3	-	TRBJ2-3	CASSQAGTSGSDTQYF	TGCGCCAGCAGCCAGGCCGGGACTAGCGGCTCAGATACGCAGTATTTT
TRBD2	TRBV28	-	TRBJ2-2	CASSITSGRANNVGELFF	TGTGCCAGCAGTATTACTAGCGGGAGGGCGAATAATGTCGGGGAGCTGTTTTTT
TRBD2	TRBV6-2/TRBV6-3	once	TRBJ2-3	CASSYVLAGGGFTDTQYF	TGTGCCAGCAGTTACGTACTAGCGGGAGGTGGATTCACAGATACGCAGTATTTT
TRBD1	TRBV20-1	-	TRBJ1-1	CSAFRRTGGTEAFF	TGCAGTGCTTTCAGACGGACAGGGGGTACTGAAGCTTTCTTT
-	TRBV20-1	few	TRBJ2-3	CSASNTNTDTQYF	TGCAGTGCTAGTAACACGAACACAGATACGCAGTATTTT
TRBD1	TRBV5-1	-	TRBJ2-7	CASSIDSRQGAHEQYF	TGCGCCAGCAGCATCGATTCCAGACAGGGGGCGCACGAGCAGTACTTC
-	TRBV30	-	TRBJ1-1	CAWVPRENTEAFF	TGTGCCTGGGTCCCCAGGGAGAACACTGAAGCTTTCTTT
-	TRBV6-2/TRBV6-3	few	TRBJ2-1	CASSSLGGSYNEQFF	TGTGCCAGCAGCTCGCTAGGAGGATCCTACAATGAGCAGTTCTTC
TRBD2	TRBV7-8	few	TRBJ2-2	CASSLIGTSGGELFF	TGTGCCAGCAGCTTGATCGGGACTAGCGGAGGGGAGCTGTTTTTT
-	TRBV7-9	few	TRBJ2-3	CASSLVASTDTQYF	TGTGCCAGCAGCTTGGTCGCTAGCACAGATACGCAGTATTTT
TRBD2	TRBV20-1	-	TRBJ2-3	CSASVSAGEDTQYF	TGCAGTGCTAGTGTGTCAGCGGGAGAAGATACGCAGTATTTT
-	TRBV6-1	few	TRBJ1-6	CASSIYKGSGSPLHF	TGTGCCAGCAGCATCTACAAGGGGTCCGGGTCACCCCTCCACTTT
TRBD2	TRBV7-2	-	TRBJ2-7	CASSLSSGSLGSYEQYF	TGTGCCAGCAGCTTAAGTAGCGGGAGTTTAGGTTCCTACGAGCAGTACTTC
-	TRBV19	-	TRBJ2-5	CASRRRAHGETQYF	TGTGCCAGTCGGAGACGGGCCCACGGAGAGACCCAGTACTTC
TRBD1	TRBV20-1	few	TRBJ1-1	CSATDRGTEAFF	TGCAGTGCTACTGACAGGGGGACTGAAGCTTTCTTT
-	TRBV29-1	-	TRBJ2-7	CSGEKLGTREQYF	TGCAGCGGGGAAAAGCTGGGGACGAGGGAGCAGTACTTC
TRBD1	TRBV11-2	-	TRBJ1-6	CASSLVSGQQNSPLHF	TGTGCCAGCAGCTTAGTTTCGGGACAGCAAAATTCACCCCTCCACTTT
TRBD2	TRBV28	-	TRBJ2-1	CASSFRGGSSSEFF	TGTGCCAGCAGTTTTAGGGGCGGGAGCTCATCGGAGTTCTTC
-	TRBV15	-	TRBJ1-4	CATSRAGSPAATNEKLFF	TGTGCCACCAGCAGAGCAGGTTCTCCAGCAGCAACTAATGAAAAACTGTTTTTT
-	TRBV28	few	TRBJ1-5	CASSSPGLNQPQHF	TGTGCCAGCAGTTCTCCAGGGCTAAATCAGCCCCAGCATTTT
-	TRBV6-5	-	TRBJ1-1	CASSYSRVGSHRTTEAFF	TGTGCCAGCAGTTACTCGAGGGTAGGGAGCCACAGGACCACTGAAGCTTTCTTT
-	TRBV5-1	-	TRBJ1-5	CASSLGWGQPQHF	TGCGCCAGCAGCTTGGGGTGGGGTCAGCCCCAGCATTTT
-	TRBV5-4	few	TRBJ1-1	CASSLVSGRGTEAFF	TGTGCCAGCAGCTTGGTGTCAGGGAGGGGCACTGAAGCTTTCTTT
TRBD2	TRBV20-1	-	TRBJ2-1	CSAGLAGAEKERYNEQFF	TGCAGTGCGGGACTAGCGGGAGCCGAAAAGGAGCGATACAATGAGCAGTTCTTC
TRBD2	TRBV20-1	few	TRBJ2-7	CSALLGPGTSPEQYF	TGCAGTGCCCTTTTGGGCCCTGGGACTAGCCCCGAGCAGTACTTC
-	TRBV30	-	TRBJ1-5	CAWSAGGNNQPQHF	TGTGCCTGGAGTGCCGGGGGTAACAATCAGCCCCAGCATTTT